These 24 T cell receptor beta chains came from one sample sequenced in a study of shared clonotypes between healthy human individuals. Sequencing used immunoSEQ multiplex PCR; TCRdb keeps in-frame clones, though not all of them. Of around 440,000 clones in the sample, roughly three quarters are singletons; the top ten hold 9.5% to 15%. The sample consisted of PBMCs. These receptors all stem from a woman aged 40 to 49 in good health. Some clones in this sample may be carry-over from other donors' samples.

With regard to this clone: A far larger clone is one base from this, pointing to a likely read error. Additional DNA sequences in this sample encode the identical CDR3. The rearrangement joins TRBV28 to TRBJ1-5; 11 bases agree with TRBD1. Unmatched junction bases numbered 6, after V lost 4 bases and J lost 7 bases. CDR3 length: 15 amino acids. Germline V lookup: CDR1 MDHEN, CDR2 SYDVKM. CDR3 sequence: CASSSRTGGIQPQHF. CDR3 coding DNA: TGTGCCAGCAGTTCTCGGACAGGGGGCATCCAGCCCCAGCATTTT.

The chain is built from TRBV18 and TRBJ1-5; a possible D gene is TRBD1 (6 bases). The CDR3 consists of 17 residues. Trimming removed 1 base from V and 4 bases from J, with 17 bases in between. The germline V gene encodes CDR1 KGHSH and CDR2 LQKENI. The CDR3 DNA sequence: TGTGCCAGCTCACCACGGCCCGAGGGGGGGTTGAATCAGCCCCAGCATTTT. Amino acids: CASSPRPEGGLNQPQHF. The complete variable domain, with remaining parts taken from reference TRBV18 and TRBJ1-5, reads NAGVMQNPRHLVRRRGQEARLRCSPMKGHSHVYWYRQLPEEGLKFMVYLQKENIIDESGMPKERFSAEFPKEGPSILRIQQVVRGDSAAYFCASSPRPEGGLNQPQHFGDGTRLSIL.

This chain connects TRBV28 to TRBJ1-4; no definite D call. The germline V gene has CDR1 MDHEN and CDR2 SYDVKM. Trimming took 4 bases from V and 3 from J, leaving 9 bases between them. The CDR3 loop spans 14 amino acids. The CDR3 nucleotides read TGTGCCAGCAGTTCCACCCCCCCTAATGAAAAACTGTTTTTT. It is translated as CASSSTPPNEKLFF.

CDR3 sequence reads: CASSYGQQGVPEKLFF. In DNA, the CDR3 is TGTGCCAGCAGTTACGGACAACAGGGGGTACCAGAAAAACTGTTTTTT. This chain connects TRBV6-5 to TRBJ1-4, with 8 bases identical to TRBD1. Losses at the gene ends were 2 bases for V and 8 bases for J; bases not matched to a gene: 10. CDR3 size: 16 residues. Looked up from germline, CDR1 is MNHEY and CDR2 is SVGAGI.

This chain uses TRBV7-2 with TRBJ1-2, with D uncertain. The V gene's germline CDR1 is SGHTA and CDR2 FQGNSA. CDR3 length equals 13 residues. The V gene lost 1 base and the J gene lost 7 bases, with 10 bases spanning the gap. The CDR3 here is CASSLGSPSGYTF. CDR3 coding DNA: TGTGCCAGCAGCTTAGGGTCACCCAGTGGCTACACCTTC.

This rearrangement joins TRBV5-1 to TRBJ2-3; D possibly corresponds to TRBD2 (5 bases). V was trimmed by 4 bases and J by 6 bases, leaving 15 bases between them. Germline-derived CDR1 and CDR2 are SGHRS and YFSETQ. The CDR3 sequence is 14 residues long. CDR3 nucleotides: TGCGCCAGCAGCCTTAGCGCCGTGGGGGATACGCAGTATTTT. Its translation is CASSLSAVGDTQYF.

The chain has TRBV14 and TRBJ2-2; D unresolved. The CDR3 extends over 14 amino acids. V lost 3 bases to trimming and J lost 6 bases, with 11 bases between them. Germline CDR1 SGHDN, CDR2 FVKESK. Here the CDR3 DNA reads TGTGCCAGCAGCCAGGTGGTGGGGTCCGGGGAGCTGTTTTTT. This translates into CASSQVVGSGELFF.

About this clone: A much larger clone lies one base from this, so it may be a read error. This sequence joins TRBV28 and TRBJ2-7, with D possibly matching TRBD2 (5 bases). Germline CDR1 reads MDHEN; CDR2 reads SYDVKM. The CDR3 consists of 15 residues. CDR3: CTSSQKTPTNYEQYF. The CDR3 coding sequence is TGTACCAGCAGCCAGAAGACCCCGACTAATTACGAGCAGTACTTC. The whole variable domain, filled in from reference TRBV28 and TRBJ2-7, reads DVKVTQSSRYLVKRTGEKVFLECVQDMDHENMFWYRQDPGLGLRLIYFSYDVKMKEKGDIPEGYSVSREKKERFSLILESASTNQTSMYLCTSSQKTPTNYEQYFGPGTRLTVT.

CDR3: CASSTRTSGRGNEQFF. In DNA, the CDR3 is TGTGCCAGCAGCACCCGGACTAGCGGGAGGGGCAATGAGCAGTTCTTC. The V gene is TRBV11-2, the J gene TRBJ2-1; 15 positions agree with TRBD2. The CDR3 loop spans 16 amino acids. Trimming removed 5 bases from V and 6 bases from J; junction bases left unmatched: 5. CDR1 and CDR2 from the germline V gene are SGHAT and FQNNGV.

J is TRBJ2-1 and V is TRBV4-1; D remains ambiguous. V dropped 3 bases and J dropped 0 bases, with 12 bases sitting between them. This CDR3 comprises 16 residues. Germline lookup yields CDR1 MGHRA and CDR2 YSYEKL. The CDR3 bases are TGCGCCAGCAGCCAGAGAAACACTAACTCCTACAATGAGCAGTTCTTC. The encoded protein is CASSQRNTNSYNEQFF.

J is TRBJ2-4 and V is TRBV6-5; D not resolved. Germline assignment: CDR1 MNHEY and CDR2 SVGAGI. The CDR3 loop spans 15 amino acids. The V and J ends lost 2 bases and 6 bases respectively, with 14 bases between them. The CDR3 sequence: CASSYGWGTGNIQYF. In DNA form, the CDR3 reads TGTGCCAGCAGTTACGGGTGGGGTACGGGAAACATTCAGTACTTC.

Comments on this clone: A read error likely explains this, since a far larger clone differs by one base. V usage is TRBV4-2 and J usage is TRBJ1-4, with D tentatively TRBD1 (6 bases). The CDR3 spans 13 residues. Germline V gene lookup returns CDR1 LGHNA and CDR2 YNFKEQ. Trimming left V 6 bases short and J 6 bases short, with 11 bases between. The CDR3 DNA follows: TGTGCCAGCAGAGGGGGGGAGGATGAAAAACTGTTTTTT. Translation gives CASRGGEDEKLFF.

A note on this clone: A read error likely explains this, since a far larger clone differs by one base. The chain has TRBV30 and TRBJ2-2; D uncertain. From germline, CDR1 is GTSNPN and CDR2 SVGIG (reference sequence). The length of the CDR3 is 12 residues. V was trimmed by 4 bases and J by 3 bases, leaving 6 bases between them. The CDR3 protein is CAWNRDTGELFF. CDR3 coding DNA: TGTGCCTGGAATCGAGACACCGGGGAGCTGTTTTTT.

The gene calls are TRBV7-6 and TRBJ1-4, with a possible D match to TRBD1 (5 bases). V lost 5 bases and J lost 4, with 14 bases in between. Germline CDR1 reads SGHVS; CDR2 reads FNYEAQ. There are 15 residues in the CDR3. The CDR3 DNA sequence: TGTGCCAGCAGCCGGGACGGCGGGGGTAATGAAAAACTGTTTTTT. Translating it yields CASSRDGGGNEKLFF.

This chain connects TRBV6-5 to TRBJ2-3; maybe TRBD2 (6 bases). Germline CDR1 and CDR2: MNHEY and SVGAGI. The CDR3 sequence is 15 residues long. Deletions cut 4 bases from V and 0 bases from J, with 11 bases between. The CDR3 bases are TGTGCCAGCAGTTCCGGGGCGGGGAGCACAGATACGCAGTATTTT. This gives the protein CASSSGAGSTDTQYF.

The rearrangement links TRBV4-2 to TRBJ1-5, with TRBD1 as a possible D gene (5 bases). This CDR3 spans 16 amino acids. CDR1 and CDR2 (germline): LGHNA, YNFKEQ. The V and J ends lost 0 bases and 1 base respectively, with 10 bases between them. CDR3 DNA: TGTGCCAGCAGCCAAGATATCAGGGACAGCAATCAGCCCCAGCATTTT. Residues: CASSQDIRDSNQPQHF.

The rearrangement uses TRBV18 and TRBJ2-3; possible D gene TRBD2, 5 bases. The V end lost 5 bases, the J end lost 0 bases, and 18 bases lay between the germline ends. CDR1 and CDR2 (germline): KGHSH, LQKENI. The length of the CDR3 is 17 residues. CDR3 region: CASSVTRASGSTDTQYF. The CDR3 coding sequence is TGTGCCAGCTCAGTAACTCGGGCGAGCGGAAGCACAGATACGCAGTATTTT.

V and J are TRBV11-2 and TRBJ2-1, with 9 positions matching TRBD2. The CDR3 consists of 16 residues. From germline, CDR1 is SGHAT and CDR2 FQNNGV. J was trimmed by 7 bases and V by 5 bases; bases with no gene match: 12. Here the CDR3 reads CASSLVGREGLNEQFF. The CDR3 DNA is TGTGCCAGCAGCCTAGTGGGGCGGGAGGGACTTAATGAGCAGTTCTTC.

This chain links TRBV5-3 with TRBJ1-5, with D hard to call. Being an ORF, TRBV5-3 has a function that is uncertain. V was shortened by 2 bases and J by 1 base, with 10 bases between the two germline ends. This CDR3 is 15 amino acids long. CDR3 sequence reads: CARSFGLGSNQPQHF. In nucleotides, the CDR3 is TGTGCCAGAAGCTTTGGTCTGGGGAGCAATCAGCCCCAGCATTTT.

The rearrangement uses TRBV30 and TRBJ2-7; D may be TRBD2 (6 bases). The germline CDR1 and CDR2 sequences are GTSNPN and SVGIG (reference sequence). There are 14 residues in the CDR3. Trimming removed 3 bases at V and 2 bases at J, with 14 bases between. The CDR3: CAWRGRGIPYEQYF. Here the CDR3 DNA reads TGTGCCTGGAGGGGACGGGGGATCCCCTACGAGCAGTACTTC.

This clone is a singleton in its sample. One base separates it from a far larger clone, so it is likely a read error. V is TRBV25-1 and J is TRBJ1-4; the match to TRBD1 covers 8 bases. Unmatched junction bases numbered 12, after V lost 1 base and J lost 8 bases. Per the germline V gene, CDR1 is MGHDK and CDR2 is SYGVNS. The CDR3 is 17 residues long. The DNA for the CDR3 is TGTGCCAGCAGTGAATCAGTTATCGAGCACAGGGGGGAAAAACTGTTTTTT. Protein: CASSESVIEHRGEKLFF.

The chain joins TRBV19 to TRBJ2-7, with D possibly TRBD2 on 5 matching bases. Between the trimmed V and J ends, which lost 5 bases and 9 bases, there was a span of 20 bases. The CDR3 is 14 residues long. CDR1 LNHDA and CDR2 SQIVND come from the germline V gene (reference sequence). The CDR3 region has the DNA TGTGCCAGTAGTCCTGCACTAGACGTTACGGTGCAGTACTTC. It codes for CASSPALDVTVQYF.

The CDR3, as DNA: TGCGCCAGCAGCTTGGGGCGGGAACCCCACAATGAGCAGTTCTTC. It codes for CASSLGREPHNEQFF. The V and J genes are TRBV5-1 and TRBJ2-1; tentative D call: TRBD2 (6 bases). Germline lookup yields CDR1 SGHRS and CDR2 YFSETQ. This CDR3 comprises 15 residues. The germline V and J ends were trimmed by 0 bases and 5 bases, with 12 bases remaining between them.

This clone appeared a few times. V is TRBV7-8 and J is TRBJ2-7, with D possibly being TRBD2 (5 bases). This CDR3 has 12 amino acids. The V end was cut by 3 bases, the J end by 6 bases, with 9 bases between. Germline CDR1 SGHVS, CDR2 FQNEAQ. The CDR3: CASSFTRREQYF. CDR3 bases: TGTGCCAGCAGCTTCACTAGGCGCGAGCAGTACTTC. Combining the CDR3 with reference TRBV7-8 and TRBJ2-7 gives the whole variable domain GAGVSQSPRYKVAKRGQDVALRCDPISGHVSLFWYQQALGQGPEFLTYFQNEAQLDKSGLPSDRFFAERPEGSVSTLKIQRTQQEDSAVYLCASSFTRREQYFGPGTRLTVT.